This T cell receptor beta chain was captured by sequencing in a study of CD8+ T cells in alopecia areata. Alopecia areata patients provided lesional scalp punch biopsies and peripheral blood, both collected for the study. Concerning this clone itself: What it recognizes is unknown.

The study's findings and limits: Mice gave a clearer picture of TCR sharing than patients did, possibly for HLA-related reasons.

Trimming left V 3 bases short and J 5 bases short, with 8 bases between. Looked up from germline, CDR1 is SGHTA and CDR2 is FQGTGA. This CDR3 contains 14 residues. The authors extracted RNA and reverse transcribed it into cDNA as the sequencing template. Assay: immunoSEQ multiplex PCR; the TCRdb copy retains only in-frame clones and omits some. The table lists around 7,400 clones, less than 80% of them singletons. The sample was skin, taken at week 0. The TCR originated in a human donor with alopecia areata. This chain uses TRBV7-3 with TRBJ1-6; the D is unclear. The CDR3 loop reads CASSLKSDNSPLHF. The CDR3 DNA sequence: TGTGCCAGCAGCTTGAAGAGCGATAATTCACCCCTCCACTTT.